The clone carrying this T cell receptor beta chain has a count of ten or more. Antigen specificity is unknown. Amplified TCR beta CDR3 regions came from RNA transcripts. First-round RT-PCR with HTBI primers amplified the TCR CDR3 region. TCRdb itself ran the multiplex PCR reads through MiXCR, one entry per CDR3 protein. Among roughly 300,000 distinct CDR3 sequences listed, approximately 22% were seen once. Trimming cost V 2 bases and J 3 bases, with 10 bases left between them. Germline V gives CDR1 SNHLY, CDR2 FYNNEI. The CDR3 length is 14 residues. The entry originates in a study of T cells in Graves' hyperthyroidism and ophthalmopathy. In the study overall: Any treatment followed the collection of peripheral blood at initial diagnosis. Study results and caveats: The model forecast ophthalmopathy, anticipating it by a median roughly 6.3 months before onset.

No progression to ophthalmopathy during 18 months of follow-up defined stable disease. These patients, aged 18 to 65, had recently diagnosed hyperthyroidism lasting under 2 months. The J gene is TRBJ1-1, the V gene TRBV2, with no clear D. This TCR was recovered from a woman between 50 and 59 years old with Graves' hyperthyroidism. The material sequenced was blood. The CDR3 reads CASSERRVDTEAFF. Written as DNA, the CDR3 is TGTGCCAGCAGTGAAAGAAGGGTGGACACTGAAGCTTTCTTT.